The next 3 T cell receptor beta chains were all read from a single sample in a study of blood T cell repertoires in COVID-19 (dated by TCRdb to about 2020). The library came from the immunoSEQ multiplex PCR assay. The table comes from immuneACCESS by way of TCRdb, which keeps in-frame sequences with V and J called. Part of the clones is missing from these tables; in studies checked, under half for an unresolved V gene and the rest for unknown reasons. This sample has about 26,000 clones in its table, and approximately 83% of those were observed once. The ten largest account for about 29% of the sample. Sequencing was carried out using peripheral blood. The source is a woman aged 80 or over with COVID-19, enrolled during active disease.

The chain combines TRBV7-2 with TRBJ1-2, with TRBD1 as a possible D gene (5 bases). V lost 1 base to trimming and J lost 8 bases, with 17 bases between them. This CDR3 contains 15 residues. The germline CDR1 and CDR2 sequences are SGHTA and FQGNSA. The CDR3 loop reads CASSLVGGDSGGYTF. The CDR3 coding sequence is TGTGCCAGCAGCTTAGTCGGAGGGGACTCCGGGGGCTACACCTTC. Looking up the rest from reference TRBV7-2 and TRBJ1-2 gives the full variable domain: GAGVSQSPSNKVTEKGKDVELRCDPISGHTALYWYRQSLGQGLEFLIYFQGNSAPDKSGLPSDRFSAERTGGSVSTLTIQRTQQEDSAVYLCASSLVGGDSGGYTFGSGTRLTVV.

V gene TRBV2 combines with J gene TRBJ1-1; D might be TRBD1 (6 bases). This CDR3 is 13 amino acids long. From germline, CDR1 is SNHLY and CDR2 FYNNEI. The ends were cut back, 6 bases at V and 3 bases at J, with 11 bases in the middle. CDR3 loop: CASRPGGHTEAFF. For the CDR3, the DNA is TGTGCCAGCAGACCCGGGGGGCACACTGAAGCTTTCTTT. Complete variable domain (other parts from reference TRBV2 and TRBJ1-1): EPEVTQTPSHQVTQMGQEVILRCVPISNHLYFYWYRQILGQKVEFLVSFYNNEISEKSEIFDDQFSVERPDGSNFTLKIRSTKLEDSAMYFCASRPGGHTEAFFGQGTRLTVV.

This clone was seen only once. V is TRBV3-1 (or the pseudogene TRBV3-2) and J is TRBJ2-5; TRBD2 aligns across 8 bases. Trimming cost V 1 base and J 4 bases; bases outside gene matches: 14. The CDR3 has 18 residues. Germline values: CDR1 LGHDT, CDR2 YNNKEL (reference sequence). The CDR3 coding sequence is TGTGCCAGCAGCCAAGGATCTGGACTAGCCTCAAAGGTAGAGACCCAGTACTTC. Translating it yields CASSQGSGLASKVETQYF.